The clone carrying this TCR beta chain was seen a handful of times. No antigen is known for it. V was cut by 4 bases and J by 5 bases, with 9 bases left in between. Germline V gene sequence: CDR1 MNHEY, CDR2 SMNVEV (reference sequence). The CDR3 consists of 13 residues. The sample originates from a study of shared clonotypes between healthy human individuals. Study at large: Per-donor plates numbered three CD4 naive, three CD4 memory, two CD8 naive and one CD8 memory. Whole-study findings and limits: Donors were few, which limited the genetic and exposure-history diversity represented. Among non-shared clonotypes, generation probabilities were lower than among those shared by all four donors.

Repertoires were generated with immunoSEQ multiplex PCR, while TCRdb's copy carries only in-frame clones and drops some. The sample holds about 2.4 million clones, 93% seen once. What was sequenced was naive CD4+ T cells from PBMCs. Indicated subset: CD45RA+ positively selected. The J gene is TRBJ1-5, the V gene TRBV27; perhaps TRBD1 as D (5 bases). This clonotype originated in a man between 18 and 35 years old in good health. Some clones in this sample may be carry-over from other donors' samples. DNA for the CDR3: TGTGCCAGCAGTTACCGGGGCCATCAGCCCCAGCATTTT. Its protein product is CASSYRGHQPQHF.